Listed here are 16 T cell receptor beta chains from one sample, sequenced in a study of shared clonotypes between healthy human individuals. Assay: immunoSEQ multiplex PCR; the TCRdb copy retains only in-frame clones and omits some. Here the sample spans some 580,000 clones, roughly 97% being singletons. The sequenced material came from naive CD4+ T cells sorted from blood. Subset: CD45RA+ positively selected. These receptors all come from a woman under 40 in good health.

This chain uses TRBV28 with TRBJ1-2, with 7 bases identical to TRBD1. Trimming took 4 bases from V and 7 from J; bases not matched to a gene: 6. The CDR3 totals 13 residues. The germline gives CDR1 MDHEN, CDR2 SYDVKM. The CDR3 loop reads CASSSGTARGYTF. CDR3 nucleotide sequence: TGTGCCAGCAGTTCCGGGACAGCACGTGGCTACACCTTC.

The chain uses TRBV5-8 and TRBJ1-1; D is unresolved. Germline V gene sequence: CDR1 SGHTS, CDR2 YDEGEE. Trimming took off 1 base at V and 1 base at J, with 5 bases between the two ends. The CDR3 loop spans 13 amino acids. Written as DNA, the CDR3 is TGTGCCAGCAGCTTGACCAGGAACACTGAAGCTTTCTTT. Amino acid sequence: CASSLTRNTEAFF.

On this clone: This CDR3 is also generated by other DNA sequences in the sample. This sequence joins TRBV6-5 and TRBJ1-1; D is possibly TRBD1 (5 bases). CDR1 is MNHEY, CDR2 SVGAGI, per germline. This CDR3 is built from 15 residues. V was shortened by 0 bases and J by 1 base, with 9 bases between the two germline ends. Here the CDR3 reads CASSYSGTGNTEAFF. CDR3 sequence (DNA): TGTGCCAGCAGTTACTCCGGGACGGGGAACACTGAAGCTTTCTTT.

The chain recombines TRBV11-2 with TRBJ2-2; unclear D gene. Germline V gene lookup returns CDR1 SGHAT and CDR2 FQNNGV. Trimming removed 3 bases at V and 0 bases at J, with 8 bases between. The CDR3 length is 15 residues. CDR3 in amino acids: CASSFEASNTGELFF. CDR3 nucleotide sequence: TGTGCCAGCAGCTTCGAAGCTTCGAACACCGGGGAGCTGTTTTTT.

The genes are TRBV6-5 and TRBJ2-1; 7 bases are a match to TRBD2. The CDR3 covers 15 residues. With 4 bases clipped from V and 0 bases from J, the junction kept 3 bases outside the gene matches. Germline lookup yields CDR1 MNHEY and CDR2 SVGAGI. CDR3 in amino acids: CASSLAGLSYNEQFF. The CDR3 bases are TGTGCCAGCAGTTTAGCGGGCCTCTCCTACAATGAGCAGTTCTTC.

This clone came up once. The chain carries TRBV27 and TRBJ1-6; no firm D call. CDR3 length: 13 residues. Trimming took off 6 bases at V and 8 bases at J, with 11 bases between the two ends. Germline-derived CDR1 and CDR2 are MNHEY and SMNVEV (reference sequence). DNA of the CDR3: TGTGCCAGCAGCCCGGGCCTTTATTCACCCCTCCACTTT. Protein sequence: CASSPGLYSPLHF.

CDR3 protein: CASSVGQDYGYTF. CDR3 nucleotide sequence: TGTGCCAGCAGCGTAGGACAGGACTATGGCTACACCTTC. The V gene is TRBV9, the J gene TRBJ1-2, with a tentative D call TRBD1 (6 bases). Trimming removed 0 bases from V and 3 bases from J, with 6 bases in between. Germline CDR1 is SGDLS and CDR2 is YYNGEE. The CDR3 has 13 amino acids.

The chain combines TRBV2 with TRBJ1-5; 9 bases match TRBD1. With V trimmed by 4 bases and J by 0 bases, 10 bases remained unmatched. There are 18 residues in the CDR3. Germline lookup yields CDR1 SNHLY and CDR2 FYNNEI. The CDR3 region is CASSVSGQGGNSNQPQHF. The CDR3 coding sequence is TGTGCCAGCAGTGTTTCGGGACAGGGAGGGAATAGCAATCAGCCCCAGCATTTT.

The chain carries TRBV6-1 and TRBJ2-3; no clear D gene. The CDR3 length is 14 residues. Germline-derived CDR1 and CDR2 are MNHNS and SASEGT. Trimming removed 8 bases at V and 0 bases at J, with 12 bases between. For the CDR3, the DNA is TGTGCCAGCTCACCGACTCTTAGCACAGATACGCAGTATTTT. Translated: CASSPTLSTDTQYF.

The chain links TRBV4-1 to TRBJ1-3; a possible D gene is TRBD1 (5 bases). The CDR3 runs to 16 residues. V was cut by 4 bases and J by 0 bases, with 13 bases left in between. The V gene's germline CDR1 is MGHRA and CDR2 YSYEKL. CDR3 amino acids: CASSRIQALSGNTIYF. CDR3 DNA sequence: TGCGCCAGCAGCCGAATACAGGCACTCTCTGGAAACACCATATATTTT.

The V call is TRBV11-2, the J call TRBJ2-7; D possibly uses TRBD1 or TRBD2 (5 bases each). Germline V gene lookup returns CDR1 SGHAT and CDR2 FQNNGV. Trimming cost V 5 bases and J 3 bases, with 11 bases left between them. The CDR3 is made up of 13 amino acids. The CDR3 here is CASSTGPDYEQYF. The CDR3 DNA reads TGTGCCAGCAGCACGGGACCAGACTACGAGCAGTACTTC.

The chain uses TRBV28 and TRBJ1-6; no clear D gene. Germline V gives CDR1 MDHEN, CDR2 SYDVKM. With 2 bases removed from V and 0 bases from J, the gap between germline ends came to 8 bases. The CDR3 totals 16 residues. CDR3 bases: TGTGCCAGCAGTTTACCTAGGAGCTCCTATAATTCACCCCTCCACTTT. Translation: CASSLPRSSYNSPLHF.

This rearrangement joins TRBV7-9 to TRBJ2-5, with TRBD2 matching over 7 bases. CDR3 length equals 17 residues. V shed 1 base, J shed 3 bases, and the junction held 11 bases outside the gene matches. CDR1 is SEHNR, CDR2 FQNEAQ, per germline (reference sequence). DNA of the CDR3: TGTGCCAGCAGCTTAGTGTTTGGCGGGAGTGGGGAAGAGACCCAGTACTTC. Amino acid sequence: CASSLVFGGSGEETQYF.

This CDR3 is CASSLAGGYEQYF. For the CDR3, the DNA is TGTGCCAGCAGCTTAGCGGGAGGCTACGAGCAGTACTTC. V is TRBV7-8 and J is TRBJ2-7, with TRBD2 as a possible D gene (6 bases). Germline V lookup: CDR1 SGHVS, CDR2 FQNEAQ. Between the trimmed V and J ends, which lost 0 bases and 3 bases, there was a span of 6 bases. This CDR3 region has 13 residues.

This sequence joins TRBV7-8 and TRBJ2-2; D unresolved. Germline CDR1 SGHVS, CDR2 FQNEAQ. V lost 4 bases and J lost 1, with 7 bases in between. This CDR3 comprises 14 residues. CDR3 residues: CASSSHVNTGELFF. The CDR3 DNA follows: TGTGCCAGCAGCTCCCACGTGAACACCGGGGAGCTGTTTTTT.

The V gene is TRBV4-1, the J gene TRBJ1-4; the D gene is possibly TRBD1 (6 bases). The CDR3 consists of 15 residues. V was shortened by 2 bases and J by 0 bases, with 7 bases between the two germline ends. Germline CDR1 and CDR2: MGHRA and YSYEKL. The DNA of the CDR3 is TGCGCCAGCAGCCAAACAGGGTCAACTAATGAAAAACTGTTTTTT. Translating gives CASSQTGSTNEKLFF.